This TCR beta chain was documented in a study of blood T cell repertoires in COVID-19. The overall study: From T cells, B-cell-depleted T cells, or PBMCs came the material, which was cDNA or gDNA.

With regard to this clone: This sample includes further DNA sequences coding for the same CDR3.

The CDR3 has 15 amino acids. The germline V gene encodes CDR1 MNHEY and CDR2 SVGEGT. The ends lost 2 bases at V and 4 bases at J; junction bases unmatched: 5. Generated by immunoSEQ multiplex PCR, the TCRdb table keeps only in-frame clones and is missing some. The sample yields approximately 100,000 clones, 70% to 90% seen once. The gene calls are TRBV6-2 or TRBV6-3 and TRBJ2-1, with 7 bases aligning to TRBD2. This TCR was recovered from a woman aged 55-69 years with acute or convalescent COVID-19. Sequencing was done on a sample of peripheral blood. The CDR3 protein is CASSYGGSGYNEQFF. The CDR3 DNA reads TGTGCCAGCAGTTACGGCGGGAGTGGGTACAATGAGCAGTTCTTC.